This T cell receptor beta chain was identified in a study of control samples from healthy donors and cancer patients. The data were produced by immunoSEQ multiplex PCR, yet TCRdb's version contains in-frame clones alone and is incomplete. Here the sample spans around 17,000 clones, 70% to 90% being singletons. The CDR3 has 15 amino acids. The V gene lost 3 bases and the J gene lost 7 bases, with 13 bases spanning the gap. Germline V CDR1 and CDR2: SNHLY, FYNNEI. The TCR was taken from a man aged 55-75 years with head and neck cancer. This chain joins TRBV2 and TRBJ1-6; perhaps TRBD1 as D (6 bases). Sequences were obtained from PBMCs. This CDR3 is CASSDYRAANSPLHF. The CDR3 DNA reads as TGTGCCAGCAGTGATTACAGGGCAGCAAATTCACCCCTCCACTTT.